Below, 31 T cell receptor beta chains from the same sample are listed, as sequenced in a study of shared clonotypes between healthy human individuals. Method: immunoSEQ multiplex PCR; TCRdb's copy keeps in-frame clones and lacks some. The sample has 300,000 to 400,000 clones; 73% are singletons. Sequencing was done on a sample of memory CD4+ T cells sorted from blood. Subset noted: CD45RA-negative fraction. The receptors were gathered from a man aged 25 to 40 in good health.

The rearrangement links TRBV7-8 to TRBJ1-3; D is uncertain. The CDR3 extends over 17 amino acids. Germline-derived CDR1 and CDR2 are SGHVS and FQNEAQ. The V end lost 1 base, the J end lost 0 bases, and 13 bases lay between the germline ends. The CDR3 sequence is CASSLGPTTSSGNTIYF. In nucleotides, the CDR3 is TGTGCCAGCAGCTTAGGACCGACAACCTCCTCTGGAAACACCATATATTTT.

V usage is TRBV5-1 and J usage is TRBJ2-1; D could derive from TRBD1 or TRBD2 (6 bases each). CDR3 length: 13 residues. V gave up 4 bases and J gave up 10 bases, with 15 bases separating them. The germline V gene encodes CDR1 SGHRS and CDR2 YFSETQ. DNA for the CDR3: TGCGCCAGCAGCCCTGGAGGGGGAAGGGAGCAGTTCTTC. Translation gives CASSPGGGREQFF.

This clone has more than one count but fewer than ten. V gene TRBV5-4 combines with J gene TRBJ2-3, with 10 nucleotides matching TRBD1. CDR1 is SGHNT, CDR2 YYREEE, per germline (reference sequence). The CDR3 covers 16 residues. The J segment lost 6 bases and the V segment lost 3 bases, leaving 10 bases of the junction unmatched. The CDR3 loop reads CASSSPWDRGGDTQYF. DNA of the CDR3: TGTGCCAGCAGCTCTCCCTGGGACAGGGGAGGCGATACGCAGTATTTT.

V is TRBV28 and J is TRBJ1-2; the D is unclear. Per the germline V gene, CDR1 is MDHEN and CDR2 is SYDVKM. Trimming cost V 10 bases and J 4 bases, with 13 bases left between them. The CDR3 spans 12 residues. CDR3 coding DNA: TGTGCCATTGACGGAAACCTCTATGGCTACACCTTC. Translation: CAIDGNLYGYTF.

With respect to this clone: The identical CDR3 is also encoded by other nucleotide sequences in the sample. The chain is built from TRBV29-1 and TRBJ2-5; 9 bases are a match to TRBD1. The CDR3 sequence is 13 residues long. In germline, CDR1 is SQVTM, CDR2 ANQGSEA. After removal of 4 bases from V and 5 bases from J, the junction contained 5 bases not matched to a gene. The CDR3 reads CSVGQTGGETQYF. In DNA form, the CDR3 reads TGCAGCGTTGGACAGACAGGGGGGGAGACCCAGTACTTC.

The J gene is TRBJ2-3, the V gene TRBV2; 7 bases align to TRBD2. There are 17 residues in the CDR3. V gave up 5 bases and J gave up 0 bases; unmatched junction bases: 11. Germline CDR1 and CDR2: SNHLY and FYNNEI. The CDR3 sequence is CASSSHTSSGSTDTQYF. The CDR3 nucleotides read TGTGCCAGCAGTTCACACACTTCTAGCGGTAGCACAGATACGCAGTATTTT.

V gene TRBV7-2 combines with J gene TRBJ2-2; D gene uncertain. The CDR3 loop spans 16 amino acids. Trimming pared 5 bases from V and 6 bases from J, leaving 19 bases between. In germline, CDR1 is SGHTA, CDR2 FQGNSA. Written as DNA, the CDR3 is TGTGCCAGCAGCCCAGTGGCGGTTTCCAACCCCGGGGAGCTGTTTTTT. Its protein product is CASSPVAVSNPGELFF.

V and J are TRBV5-1 and TRBJ1-2; TRBD1 might be the D (6 bases). Trimming left V 4 bases short and J 6 bases short, with 13 bases between. The CDR3 runs 13 residues. Germline lookup yields CDR1 SGHRS and CDR2 YFSETQ. DNA for the CDR3: TGCGCCAGCAGCGAGACAGGAGAACATGGCTACACCTTC. Protein sequence: CASSETGEHGYTF.

This chain uses TRBV6-1 with TRBJ2-5, with a possible D match to TRBD2 (6 bases). Germline V CDR1 and CDR2: MNHNS, SASEGT. The CDR3 is 13 residues long. The V gene lost 6 bases and the J gene lost 4 bases, with 12 bases spanning the gap. The DNA for the CDR3 is TGTGCCAGCAGACTCGGGGGTAGAGAGACCCAGTACTTC. Translation gives CASRLGGRETQYF.

As for this clone: Different DNA sequences within this sample yield the same CDR3. This chain joins TRBV15 and TRBJ2-7; weak D call: TRBD2 (5 bases). CDR3 length equals 13 residues. CDR1 is LNHNV and CDR2 is YYDKDF in the germline V gene (reference sequence). V was shortened by 1 base and J by 3 bases, with 7 bases between the two germline ends. The chain's CDR3 is CATSRGRDYEQYF. The CDR3 DNA sequence: TGTGCCACCAGCAGAGGTCGGGACTACGAGCAGTACTTC.

This clone was seen once. The chain employs TRBV9 and TRBJ2-3; D call uncertain. The germline V gene encodes CDR1 SGDLS and CDR2 YYNGEE. The V and J ends lost 1 base and 2 bases respectively, with 11 bases between them. The length of the CDR3 is 15 residues. The chain's CDR3 is CASSVSAIPTDTQYF. CDR3 sequence (DNA): TGTGCCAGCAGCGTAAGCGCCATTCCCACAGATACGCAGTATTTT.

V gene TRBV10-3 combines with J gene TRBJ2-2; tentative D call: TRBD2 (6 bases). CDR3 length equals 13 residues. The ends were cut back, 3 bases at V and 5 bases at J, with 7 bases in the middle. Germline values: CDR1 ENHRY, CDR2 SYGVKD. CDR3 sequence reads: CAISDRGTGELFF. The CDR3 DNA reads TGTGCCATCAGTGACCGGGGGACCGGGGAGCTGTTTTTT.

The chain joins TRBV7-2 to TRBJ1-1, with a possible D match to TRBD1 (6 bases). The ends were cut back, 5 bases at V and 1 base at J, with 11 bases in the middle. The CDR3 has 14 residues. CDR1 and CDR2 from the germline V gene are SGHTA and FQGNSA. CDR3 amino acids: CASSLLQGNTEAFF. The CDR3 DNA sequence: TGTGCCAGCAGCCTACTACAGGGGAACACTGAAGCTTTCTTT. Based on the CDR3 plus reference TRBV7-2 and TRBJ1-1, the full variable domain is GAGVSQSPSNKVTEKGKDVELRCDPISGHTALYWYRQSLGQGLEFLIYFQGNSAPDKSGLPSDRFSAERTGGSVSTLTIQRTQQEDSAVYLCASSLLQGNTEAFFGQGTRLTVV.

The gene calls are TRBV7-2 and TRBJ2-7, with 9 bases fitting TRBD1. Germline loops: CDR1 SGHTA, CDR2 FQGNSA. The CDR3 consists of 14 residues. The trim removed 4 bases at V and 2 bases at J, leaving 3 bases unmatched. The CDR3 DNA is TGTGCCAGCAGCTGGGGACAGGGCCCCTACGAGCAGTACTTC. Encoded protein: CASSWGQGPYEQYF.

The chain employs TRBV29-1 and TRBJ2-3; 10 positions match TRBD1. CDR1 is SQVTM, CDR2 ANQGSEA, per germline. CDR3 length equals 13 residues. V lost 7 bases to trimming and J lost 3 bases; unmatched junction nucleotides: 4. CDR3 residues: CSGGQGGTDTQYF. The CDR3 region has the DNA TGCAGCGGAGGACAGGGGGGAACAGATACGCAGTATTTT.

The chain is built from TRBV2 and TRBJ2-1; D possibly matches TRBD1 or TRBD2 (5 bases each). Germline V gene sequence: CDR1 SNHLY, CDR2 FYNNEI. Deletions cut 4 bases from V and 4 bases from J, with 17 bases between. This CDR3 is built from 16 residues. The CDR3 DNA reads as TGTGCCAGCAGTGGATGGTTTGGGACGCTGTACAATGAGCAGTTCTTC. This gives the protein CASSGWFGTLYNEQFF.

The chain is built from TRBV7-9 and TRBJ2-7; TRBD2 aligns across 13 bases. The CDR3 runs 18 residues. V dropped 5 bases and J dropped 2; count of bases not matched to a gene: 12. The germline V gene encodes CDR1 SEHNR and CDR2 FQNEAQ (reference sequence). CDR3 in amino acids: CASSRTSGSSGITYEQYF. Here the CDR3 DNA reads TGTGCCAGCAGCCGGACTAGCGGGAGTTCCGGAATTACCTACGAGCAGTACTTC.

The chain uses TRBV5-4 and TRBJ1-4, with D unresolved. V lost 5 bases and J 0 bases, leaving 5 bases between the germline ends. Germline V gene data show CDR1 as SGHNT and CDR2 as YYREEE (reference sequence). The CDR3 totals 13 residues. CDR3 amino acids: CASSASTNEKLFF. The CDR3 bases are TGTGCCAGCAGTGCGTCAACTAATGAAAAACTGTTTTTT.

The CDR3 region has the DNA TGTGCCAGCAACCCCAGGCAGGGGCTTGAGCAGTACTTC. Its translation is CASNPRQGLEQYF. J is TRBJ2-7 and V is TRBV2, with a tentative D call TRBD1 (6 bases). Germline loops: CDR1 SNHLY, CDR2 FYNNEI. The CDR3 is made up of 13 amino acids. Between the trimmed V and J ends, which lost 7 bases and 7 bases, there was a span of 17 bases.

The chain has TRBV10-1 and TRBJ2-5; D is ambiguous. V lost 0 bases and J 5 bases, leaving 7 bases between the germline ends. The CDR3 is 13 residues long. Germline loops: CDR1 WNHNN, CDR2 SYGVQD (reference sequence). The CDR3: CASSESAVETQYF. Here the CDR3 DNA reads TGCGCCAGCAGTGAGTCGGCTGTCGAGACCCAGTACTTC.

This clone was detected once. The junction and the germline gene differ at one end; a read error may be behind it. This sample also contains other DNA sequences that code for the same CDR3. The chain employs TRBV10-3 and TRBJ1-2, with 8 positions matching TRBD1. The CDR3 covers 13 residues. The V gene's germline CDR1 is ENHRY and CDR2 SYGVKD. The CDR3 DNA is TGCGCCATCAGCCCGGACAGGGATCAAGGCTACACCTTC. This sequence encodes CAISPDRDQGYTF.

The chain has TRBV28 and TRBJ1-5; 10 bases fit TRBD1. Germline values: CDR1 MDHEN, CDR2 SYDVKM. CDR3 size: 15 residues. Unmatched junction bases numbered 8, after V lost 6 bases and J lost 6 bases. The CDR3 sequence: CASSRDRGRRQPQHF. The CDR3 coding sequence is TGTGCCAGCAGCCGTGACAGGGGGCGGCGTCAGCCCCAGCATTTT.

The chain employs TRBV5-1 and TRBJ2-2, with a weak D call TRBD1 (6 bases). V was trimmed by 3 bases and J by 5 bases, leaving 14 bases between them. CDR3 size: 15 residues. CDR1 and CDR2 from the germline V gene are SGHRS and YFSETQ. The CDR3 DNA follows: TGCGCCAGCAGCTCGACCGGGACATCTACCGGGGAGCTGTTTTTT. Translation gives CASSSTGTSTGELFF. The variable domain in full, with the rest retrieved from reference TRBV5-1 and TRBJ2-2, is KAGVTQTPRYLIKTRGQQVTLSCSPISGHRSVSWYQQTPGQGLQFLFEYFSETQRNKGNFPGRFSGRQFSNSRSEMNVSTLELGDSALYLCASSSTGTSTGELFFGEGSRLTVL.

This chain connects TRBV7-8 to TRBJ1-5, with D unresolved. The length of the CDR3 is 15 residues. V dropped 6 bases and J dropped 9 bases, with 21 bases sitting between them. Germline CDR1 SGHVS, CDR2 FQNEAQ. The CDR3 DNA sequence: TGTGCCAGCAGGCCCAGCGTAGAGCTGGGTCTGCCCCAGCATTTT. Translating gives CASRPSVELGLPQHF. The variable domain in full, completed from reference TRBV7-8 and TRBJ1-5, reads GAGVSQSPRYKVAKRGQDVALRCDPISGHVSLFWYQQALGQGPEFLTYFQNEAQLDKSGLPSDRFFAERPEGSVSTLKIQRTQQEDSAVYLCASRPSVELGLPQHFGDGTRLSIL.

The table lists this clone with a few counts. The gene calls are TRBV5-8 and TRBJ2-7, with a possible D match to TRBD2 (5 bases). The germline V gene encodes CDR1 SGHTS and CDR2 YDEGEE. Trimming stripped 0 bases from V and 4 bases from J, with 14 bases between. This CDR3 is 15 amino acids long. The CDR3 DNA is TGTGCCAGCAGCTTGGGGGCGACACTAGATTACGAGCAGTACTTC. Its protein is CASSLGATLDYEQYF.

This rearrangement joins TRBV4-1 to TRBJ1-3; D may be TRBD1 (5 bases). The CDR3 consists of 15 residues. Trimming left V 0 bases short and J 3 bases short, with 9 bases between. Germline V CDR1 and CDR2: MGHRA, YSYEKL. The CDR3 DNA sequence: TGCGCCAGCAGCCAAGATCCAGGGTTTGGAAACACCATATATTTT. Its protein is CASSQDPGFGNTIYF.

V usage is TRBV18 and J usage is TRBJ2-5; a possible D gene is TRBD2 (5 bases). The CDR3 sequence is 15 residues long. Germline V gene sequence: CDR1 KGHSH, CDR2 LQKENI. V was trimmed by 2 bases and J by 5 bases, leaving 15 bases between them. In DNA form, the CDR3 reads TGTGCCAGCTCACCAAACCCCCCCGGGGTGGAGACCCAGTACTTC. It specifies CASSPNPPGVETQYF.

Note on this clone: It is unclear where the CDR3 begins or ends on the DNA, so no DNA is shown, and the CDR3 is as TCRdb lists it. This chain links TRBV6-5 with TRBJ1-6. The CDR3 is 14 amino acids long, termini counted. Germline V gene sequence: CDR1 MNHEY, CDR2 SVGAGI. This CDR3 reads CASSSSAPWAPLHF.

The chain links TRBV15 to TRBJ1-5; D uncertain. The germline V gene encodes CDR1 LNHNV and CDR2 YYDKDF (reference sequence). This CDR3 comprises 16 residues. The V end lost 0 bases, the J end lost 1 base, and 10 bases lay between the germline ends. CDR3 residues: CATSRDPGGSNQPQHF. CDR3 in DNA: TGTGCCACCAGCAGAGACCCTGGTGGGAGCAATCAGCCCCAGCATTTT.

The rearrangement links TRBV9 to TRBJ1-2, with 8 bases lining up with TRBD1. The CDR3 covers 15 residues. Germline CDR1 is SGDLS and CDR2 is YYNGEE. With 4 bases clipped from V and 1 base from J, the junction kept 6 bases outside the gene matches. This CDR3 reads CASSPRQGFNYGYTF. The CDR3 DNA follows: TGTGCCAGCAGCCCCCGACAGGGGTTTAACTATGGCTACACCTTC.

This chain links TRBV15 with TRBJ2-6, with D uncertain. The CDR3 length is 15 residues. Germline V gene sequence: CDR1 LNHNV, CDR2 YYDKDF (reference sequence). Trimming shortened V by 6 bases and J by 0 bases, and 9 bases separated the two germline ends. In nucleotides, the CDR3 is TGTGCCACCAGAGCAGGCCTCTCTGGGGCCAACGTCCTGACTTTC. Its protein is CATRAGLSGANVLTF.